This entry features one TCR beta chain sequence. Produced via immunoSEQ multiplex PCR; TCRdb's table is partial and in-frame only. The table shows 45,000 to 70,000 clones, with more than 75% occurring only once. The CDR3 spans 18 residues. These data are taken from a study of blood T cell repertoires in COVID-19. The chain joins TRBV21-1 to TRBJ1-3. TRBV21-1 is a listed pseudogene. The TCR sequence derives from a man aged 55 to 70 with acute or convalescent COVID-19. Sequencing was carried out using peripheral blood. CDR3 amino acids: CASSKVSAAGDSGNTIYF. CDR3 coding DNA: TGTGCCAGCAGCAAGGTAAGTGCAGCGGGGGACTCTGGAAACACCATATATTTT.